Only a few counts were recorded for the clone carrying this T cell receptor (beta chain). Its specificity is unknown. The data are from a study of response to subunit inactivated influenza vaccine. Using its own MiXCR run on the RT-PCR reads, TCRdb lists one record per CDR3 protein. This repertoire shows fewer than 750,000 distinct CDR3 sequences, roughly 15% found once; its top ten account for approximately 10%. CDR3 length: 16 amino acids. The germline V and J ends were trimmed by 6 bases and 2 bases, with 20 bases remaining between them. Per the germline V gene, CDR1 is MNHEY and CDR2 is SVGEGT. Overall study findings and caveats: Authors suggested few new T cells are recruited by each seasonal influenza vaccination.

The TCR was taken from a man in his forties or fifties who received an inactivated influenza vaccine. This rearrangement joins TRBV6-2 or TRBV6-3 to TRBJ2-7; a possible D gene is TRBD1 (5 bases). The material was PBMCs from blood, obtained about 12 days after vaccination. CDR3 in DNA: TGTGCCAGCAGCCGTTCCCAGAACAGGTTCCCCTACGAGCAGTACTTC. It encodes CASSRSQNRFPYEQYF.